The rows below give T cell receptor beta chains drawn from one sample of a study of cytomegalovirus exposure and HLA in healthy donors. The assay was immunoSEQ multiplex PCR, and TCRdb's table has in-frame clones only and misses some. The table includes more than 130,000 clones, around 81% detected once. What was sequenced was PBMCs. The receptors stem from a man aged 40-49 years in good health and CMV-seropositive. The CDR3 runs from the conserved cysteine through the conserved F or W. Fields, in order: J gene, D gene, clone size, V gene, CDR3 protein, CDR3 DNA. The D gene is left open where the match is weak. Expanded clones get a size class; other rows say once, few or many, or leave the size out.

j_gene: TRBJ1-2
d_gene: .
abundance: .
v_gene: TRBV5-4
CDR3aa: CASSLDSYGVGYTF
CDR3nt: TGTGCCAGCAGCTTGGACAGCTATGGTGTGGGCTACACCTTC

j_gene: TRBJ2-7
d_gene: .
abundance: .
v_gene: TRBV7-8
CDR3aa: CASSLKSGHLPYEQYF
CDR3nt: TGTGCCAGCAGCTTAAAGTCCGGACACCTTCCCTACGAGCAGTACTTC

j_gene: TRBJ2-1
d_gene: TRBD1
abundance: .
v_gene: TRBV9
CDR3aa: CASSVQGQGYNEQFF
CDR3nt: TGTGCCAGCAGCGTACAGGGACAGGGGTACAATGAGCAGTTCTTC

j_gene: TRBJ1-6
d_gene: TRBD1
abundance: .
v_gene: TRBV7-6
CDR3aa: CASSQGTGESPLHF
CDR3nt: TGTGCCAGCAGCCAGGGGACAGGGGAATCACCCCTCCACTTT

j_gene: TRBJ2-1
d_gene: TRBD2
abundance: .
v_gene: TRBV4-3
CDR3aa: CASSQGSGLAGLRDEQFF
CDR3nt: TGCGCCAGCAGCCAAGGTAGCGGACTAGCGGGACTACGGGATGAGCAGTTCTTC

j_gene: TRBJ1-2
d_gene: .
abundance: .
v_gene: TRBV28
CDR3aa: CASSSRYGYTF
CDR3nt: TGTGCCAGCAGTAGCCGTTATGGCTACACCTTC

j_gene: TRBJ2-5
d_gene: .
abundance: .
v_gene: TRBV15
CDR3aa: CATSRVGTGARRGTQYF
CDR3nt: TGTGCCACCAGCAGAGTCGGCACAGGGGCCCGGAGGGGGACCCAGTACTTC

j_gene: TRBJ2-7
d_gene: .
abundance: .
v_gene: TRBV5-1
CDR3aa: CASSLVARGSLYEQYF
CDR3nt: TGCGCCAGCAGCTTGGTCGCCAGGGGTTCCCTTTACGAGCAGTACTTC

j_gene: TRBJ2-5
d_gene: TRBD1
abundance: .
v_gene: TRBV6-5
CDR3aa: CASRAGTEETQYF
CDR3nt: TGTGCCAGCAGAGCCGGGACAGAAGAGACCCAGTACTTC

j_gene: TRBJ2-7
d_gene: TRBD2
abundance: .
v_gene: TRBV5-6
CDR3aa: CASSFWSLAGLSYEQYF
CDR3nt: TGTGCCAGCAGCTTCTGGTCGCTAGCGGGGCTCTCCTACGAGCAGTACTTC

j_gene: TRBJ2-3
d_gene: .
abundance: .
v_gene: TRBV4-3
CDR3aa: CASSQGGSSTDTQYF
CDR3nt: TGCGCCAGCAGCCAAGGAGGGTCTAGCACAGATACGCAGTATTTT

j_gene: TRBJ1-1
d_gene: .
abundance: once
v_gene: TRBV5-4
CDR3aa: CASSLGPGLTNTEAFF
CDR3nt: TGTGCCAGCAGCTTGGGACCGGGACTGACGAACACTGAAGCTTTCTTT

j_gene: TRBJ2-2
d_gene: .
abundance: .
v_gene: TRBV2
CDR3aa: CASSRPPGGTNTGELFF
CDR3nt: TGTGCCAGCAGTCGACCCCCAGGTGGCACAAACACCGGGGAGCTGTTTTTT

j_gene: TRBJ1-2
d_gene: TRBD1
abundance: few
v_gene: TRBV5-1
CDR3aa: CASRTGQSSNGYTF
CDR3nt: TGCGCCAGCAGAACGGGACAGTCCTCCAATGGCTACACCTTC

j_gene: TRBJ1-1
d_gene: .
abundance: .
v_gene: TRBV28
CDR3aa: CASSSFRGGNTEAFF
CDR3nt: TGTGCCAGCAGTTCCTTTCGAGGAGGGAACACTGAAGCTTTCTTT

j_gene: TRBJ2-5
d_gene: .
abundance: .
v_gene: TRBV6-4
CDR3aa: CASSATIQETQYF
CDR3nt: TGTGCCAGCAGTGCGACAATCCAAGAGACCCAGTACTTC

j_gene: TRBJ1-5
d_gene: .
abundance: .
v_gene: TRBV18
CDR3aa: CASSLDTYQPQHF
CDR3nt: TGTGCCAGCTCACTCGACACCTATCAGCCCCAGCATTTT

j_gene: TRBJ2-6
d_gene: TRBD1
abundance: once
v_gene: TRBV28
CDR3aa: CGHGTGRRANVLTF
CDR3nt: TGTGGGCACGGGACAGGACGTAGGGCCAACGTCCTGACTTTC

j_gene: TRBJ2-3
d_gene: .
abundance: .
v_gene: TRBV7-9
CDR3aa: CASARPGQGTDTQYF
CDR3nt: TGTGCCAGCGCTCGTCCGGGACAAGGAACAGATACGCAGTATTTT

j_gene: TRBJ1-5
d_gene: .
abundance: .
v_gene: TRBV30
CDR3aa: CAWRAPGAQGVIQPQHF
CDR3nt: TGTGCCTGGAGGGCCCCAGGGGCGCAGGGCGTGATTCAGCCCCAGCATTTT

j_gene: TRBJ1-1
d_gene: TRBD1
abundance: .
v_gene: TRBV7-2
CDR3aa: CASSSLGQVLNTEAFF
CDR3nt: TGTGCCAGCAGCTCCCTGGGACAGGTCCTAAACACTGAAGCTTTCTTT

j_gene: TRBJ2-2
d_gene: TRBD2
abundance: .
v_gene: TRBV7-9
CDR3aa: CASSLVSGVNTGELFF
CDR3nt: TGTGCCAGCAGCTTAGTTAGCGGGGTGAACACCGGGGAGCTGTTTTTT

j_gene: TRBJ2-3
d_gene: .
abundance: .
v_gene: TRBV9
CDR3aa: CASSTSGQGTDTQYF
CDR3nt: TGTGCCAGCAGCACCAGCGGTCAAGGAACAGATACGCAGTATTTT

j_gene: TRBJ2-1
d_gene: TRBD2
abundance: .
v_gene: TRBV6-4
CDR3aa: CASRGGPYNEQFF
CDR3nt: TGTGCCTCCCGGGGGGGGCCCTACAATGAGCAGTTCTTC

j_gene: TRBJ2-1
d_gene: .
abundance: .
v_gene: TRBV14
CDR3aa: CASSQERGSAVGLGEQFF
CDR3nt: TGTGCCAGCAGCCAAGAACGGGGTTCGGCAGTGGGACTGGGTGAGCAGTTCTTC

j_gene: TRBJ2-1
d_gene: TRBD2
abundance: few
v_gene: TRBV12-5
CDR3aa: CASGLFLSGRGNNEQFF
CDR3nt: TGTGCTAGTGGTTTGTTTCTTAGCGGGCGCGGAAACAATGAGCAGTTCTTC

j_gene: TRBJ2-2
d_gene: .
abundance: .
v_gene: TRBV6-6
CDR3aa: CASSYWQGAGELFF
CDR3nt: TGTGCCAGCAGTTACTGGCAGGGCGCTGGGGAGCTGTTTTTT

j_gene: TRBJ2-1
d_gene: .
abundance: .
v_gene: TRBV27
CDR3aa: CASSTGNNEQFF
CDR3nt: TGTGCCAGCAGTACAGGGAACAATGAGCAGTTCTTC

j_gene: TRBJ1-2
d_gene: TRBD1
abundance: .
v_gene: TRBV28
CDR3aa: CASTLRTGSYTF
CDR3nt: TGTGCCAGCACCCTAAGGACAGGGAGCTACACCTTC